This T cell receptor beta chain was captured by sequencing in a study of cytomegalovirus exposure and HLA in healthy donors. Broader study findings: Reports showed the classifier diagnosing cytomegalovirus status with high specificity and sensitivity.

V lost 0 bases to trimming and J lost 0 bases, with 6 bases between them. The CDR3 spans 15 residues. Per the germline V gene, CDR1 is MNHNS and CDR2 is SASEGT. Primers: 60 Vbeta forward and 13 Jbeta reverse. TCRdb's table, derived via immunoSEQ multiplex PCR, lists solely in-frame clones and lacks some. The data hold around 210,000 clones, with 82% observed a single time. With respect to this clone: Its antigen is unidentified.

The rearrangement links TRBV6-1 to TRBJ2-1; D not certain. The sequencing sample was made of PBMCs. The source of this sequence is a woman between 35 and 50 years old in good health and CMV-seronegative. The CDR3 here is CASSEAVYSYNEQFF. The CDR3 bases are TGTGCCAGCAGTGAAGCAGTCTACTCCTACAATGAGCAGTTCTTC.